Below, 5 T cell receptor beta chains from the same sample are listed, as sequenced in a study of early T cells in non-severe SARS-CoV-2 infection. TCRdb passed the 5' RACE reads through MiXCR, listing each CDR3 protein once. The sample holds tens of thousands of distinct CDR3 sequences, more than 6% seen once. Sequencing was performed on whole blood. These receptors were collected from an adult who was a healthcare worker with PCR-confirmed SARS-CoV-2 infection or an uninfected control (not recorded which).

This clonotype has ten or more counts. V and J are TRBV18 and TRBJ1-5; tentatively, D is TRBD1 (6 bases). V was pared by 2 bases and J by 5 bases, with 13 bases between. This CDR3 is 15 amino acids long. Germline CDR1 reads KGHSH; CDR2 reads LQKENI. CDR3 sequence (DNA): TGTGCCAGCTCACCAGAACAGGGCCCGGATCAGCCCCAGCATTTT. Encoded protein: CASSPEQGPDQPQHF.

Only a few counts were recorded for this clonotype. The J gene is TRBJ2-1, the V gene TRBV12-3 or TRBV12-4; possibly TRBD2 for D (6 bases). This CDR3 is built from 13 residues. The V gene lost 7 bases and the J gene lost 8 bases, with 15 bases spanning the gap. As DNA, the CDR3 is TGTGCCAGCATCTCCGGGAGTCTCGATGAGCAGTTCTTC. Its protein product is CASISGSLDEQFF.

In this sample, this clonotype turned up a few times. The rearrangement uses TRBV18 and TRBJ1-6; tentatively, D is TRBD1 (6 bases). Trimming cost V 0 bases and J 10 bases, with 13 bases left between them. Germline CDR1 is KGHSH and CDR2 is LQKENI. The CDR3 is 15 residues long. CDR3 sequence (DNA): TGTGCCAGCTCACCACCGGACAGAGAAGGATCACCCCTCCACTTT. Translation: CASSPPDREGSPLHF.

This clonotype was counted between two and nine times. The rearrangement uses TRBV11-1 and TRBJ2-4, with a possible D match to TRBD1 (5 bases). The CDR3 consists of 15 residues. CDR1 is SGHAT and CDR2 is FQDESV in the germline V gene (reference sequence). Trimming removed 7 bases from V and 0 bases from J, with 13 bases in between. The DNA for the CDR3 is TGTGCCAGCAAAGGGGCGGACCTAGCCAAAAACATTCAGTACTTC. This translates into CASKGADLAKNIQYF.

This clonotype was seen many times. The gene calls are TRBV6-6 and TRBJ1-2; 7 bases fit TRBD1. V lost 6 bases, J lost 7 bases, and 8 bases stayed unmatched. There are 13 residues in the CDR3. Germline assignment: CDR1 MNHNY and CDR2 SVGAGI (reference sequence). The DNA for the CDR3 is TGTGCCAGCAGGCAACAGGGGCCCCCTGGCTACACCTTC. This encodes CASRQQGPPGYTF.